This T cell receptor (beta chain) was observed in a study of T cell repertoires in cytomegalovirus infection. Overall study findings and caveats: Ex vivo, HLA-C-restricted CMV-specific TCR beta clonotypes prevailed over the rest of the response. People with CMV and the relevant HLA were identified by cumulative public TCR beta family frequency.

TCRdb reprocessed the reads with MiXCR, giving one entry per CDR3 protein. The top ten hold roughly two thirds of the sample, which has more than 55,000 distinct CDR3 sequences, 20% seen once. The V end lost 1 base, the J end lost 0 bases, and 11 bases lay between the germline ends. This CDR3 spans 16 amino acids. Germline V gives CDR1 MGHDK, CDR2 SYGVNS. Only a few counts were recorded for this clonotype. Its antigen is unknown. The source was CD8+ T cells from cultured PBMCs, collected from culture after CMV antigen stimulation. The sequence came from a human donor in good health (CMV status not recorded). Some clones in this sample may be carry-over from other donors' samples. The rearrangement uses TRBV25-1 and TRBJ2-3; maybe TRBD2 (5 bases). The CDR3 region is CASSEFPGDSTDTQYF. CDR3 nucleotides: TGTGCCAGCAGTGAATTCCCCGGGGATAGCACAGATACGCAGTATTTT.